This TCR beta chain was identified during a study of blood T cells in healthy people across ages. Every sample had a minimum of 6.5 million PBMCs isolated. A sample-barcoded 5' primer and a J-beta primer mix were used in a second PCR of roughly 6 to 11 cycles. Each of the cDNA molecules was tagged by a template-switch adaptor with 12 random nucleotides. Each CDR3 protein gets one entry after TCRdb re-called the 5' RACE reads with MiXCR. The sample lists about a million distinct CDR3 sequences, more than 30% occurring once. Study-level findings and limits: Without sorted subsets, naive and antigen-experienced compartments could not be conclusively compared. Long-lived donors carried more naive CD4+ cells and greater diversity than aged donors.

On this clonotype itself: The antigen is unknown.

V was cut by 1 base and J by 1 base, with 10 bases left in between. Per the germline V gene, CDR1 is DFQATT and CDR2 is SNEGSKA (reference sequence). The CDR3 sequence is 14 residues long. The clonotype comes from a young man in good health. The sample comprised blood. The chain recombines TRBV20-1 with TRBJ1-1, with D possibly being TRBD1 (6 bases). The CDR3 sequence is CSARAGAPNTEAFF. The CDR3 coding sequence is TGCAGTGCTAGAGCGGGGGCCCCGAACACTGAAGCTTTCTTT.